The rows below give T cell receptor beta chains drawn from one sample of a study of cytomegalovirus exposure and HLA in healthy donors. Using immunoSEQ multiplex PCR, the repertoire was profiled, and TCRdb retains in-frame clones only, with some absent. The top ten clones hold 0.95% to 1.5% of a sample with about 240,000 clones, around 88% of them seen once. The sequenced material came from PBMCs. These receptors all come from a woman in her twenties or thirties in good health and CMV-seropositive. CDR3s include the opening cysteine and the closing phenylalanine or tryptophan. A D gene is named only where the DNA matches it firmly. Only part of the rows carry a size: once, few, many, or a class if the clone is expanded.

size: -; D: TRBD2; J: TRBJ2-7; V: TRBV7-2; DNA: TGTGCCAGCAGCTTAATCGGGACTAGCGGGAGATCGCACTTC; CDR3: CASSLIGTSGRSHF
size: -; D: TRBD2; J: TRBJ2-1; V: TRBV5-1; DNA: TGCGCCAGCAGCTTGGGGAGTAGCGGGAGCGATGAGCAGTTCTTC; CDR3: CASSLGSSGSDEQFF
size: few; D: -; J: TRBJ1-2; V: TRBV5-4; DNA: TGTGCCAGCAGCTTGGCCAGTTTTGGCTACACCTTC; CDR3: CASSLASFGYTF
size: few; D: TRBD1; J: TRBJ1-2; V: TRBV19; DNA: TGTGCCAGTAGGGGACAGGGGTATGGCTACACCTTC; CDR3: CASRGQGYGYTF
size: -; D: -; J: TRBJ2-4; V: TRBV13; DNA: TGTGCCAGCAGCTCGACAGCAATCTTAGCCAAAAACATTCAGTACTTC; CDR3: CASSSTAILAKNIQYF
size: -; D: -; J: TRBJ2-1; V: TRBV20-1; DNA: TGCAGTGCTAGAACAGGCGCCCTCCGCTTCTTC; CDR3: CSARTGALRFF
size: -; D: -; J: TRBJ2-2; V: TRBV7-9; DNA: TGTGCCAGCAGCCAGGACTCGAACACCGGGGAGCTGTTTTTT; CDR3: CASSQDSNTGELFF
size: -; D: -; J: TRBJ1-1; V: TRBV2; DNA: TGTGCCAGCAGTAGCCACCGACAGATCCCGAACACTGAAGCTTTCTTT; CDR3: CASSSHRQIPNTEAFF
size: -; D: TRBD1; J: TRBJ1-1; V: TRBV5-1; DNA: TGCGCCAGCAGCTTCCGTGGGACAGGGGGAAAGAACACTGAAGCTTTCTTT; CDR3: CASSFRGTGGKNTEAFF
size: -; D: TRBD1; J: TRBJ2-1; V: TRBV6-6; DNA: TGTGCCAGCAGTTATGGTACAGGGGCAAACTACAATGAGCAGTTCTTC; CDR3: CASSYGTGANYNEQFF
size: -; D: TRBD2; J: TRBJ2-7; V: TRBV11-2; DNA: TGTGCCAGCAGCTTAGGAGGGAGGGCGTGGGAGCAGTACTTC; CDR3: CASSLGGRAWEQYF
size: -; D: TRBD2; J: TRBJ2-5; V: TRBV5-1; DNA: TGCGCCAGCAGCAGACGACTAGCCGGGGAAGGGACCCAGTACTTC; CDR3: CASSRRLAGEGTQYF
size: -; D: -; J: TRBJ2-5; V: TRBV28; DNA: TGTGCCAGCAGTTTAGGAGGGGAAGAGACCCAGTACTTC; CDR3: CASSLGGEETQYF
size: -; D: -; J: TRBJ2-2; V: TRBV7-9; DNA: TGTGCCAGCAGCTTAGGGGTAGCTCCCGGGGAGCTGTTTTTT; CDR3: CASSLGVAPGELFF
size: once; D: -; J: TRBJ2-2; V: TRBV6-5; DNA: TGTGCCAGCAGTTTTACTAGGGAGTCCGGGGAGCTGTTTTTT; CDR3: CASSFTRESGELFF
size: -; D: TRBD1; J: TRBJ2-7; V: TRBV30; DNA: TGTGCCTGGAGTGCGATGCGGACAGGTAACTCCTACGAGCAGTACTTC; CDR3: CAWSAMRTGNSYEQYF